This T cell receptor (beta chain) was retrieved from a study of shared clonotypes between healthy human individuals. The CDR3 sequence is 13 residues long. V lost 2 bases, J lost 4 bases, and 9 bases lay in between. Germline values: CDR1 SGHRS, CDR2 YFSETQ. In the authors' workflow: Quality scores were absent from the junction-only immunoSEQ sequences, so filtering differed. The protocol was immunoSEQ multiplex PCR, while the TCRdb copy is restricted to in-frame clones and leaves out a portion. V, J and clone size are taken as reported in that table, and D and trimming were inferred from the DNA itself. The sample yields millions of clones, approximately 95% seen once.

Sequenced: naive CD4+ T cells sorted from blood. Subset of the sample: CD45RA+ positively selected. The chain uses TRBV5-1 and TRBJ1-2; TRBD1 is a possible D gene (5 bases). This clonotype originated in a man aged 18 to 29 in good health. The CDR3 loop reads CASSFRDGYGYTF. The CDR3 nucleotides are TGCGCCAGCAGCTTCCGGGACGGCTATGGCTACACCTTC.